This entry lists 17 T cell receptor beta chains sequenced from one sample in a study of blood T cells in healthy people across ages. Using a J-beta primer mix together with a sample-barcoded 5' primer, a second PCR was run for about 6 to 12 cycles. TCRdb re-called the 5' RACE reads through MiXCR, storing one row per CDR3 protein. Among 750,000 to 1,000,000 distinct CDR3 sequences listed, about 27% were seen once. The data were also submitted as part of a second study, on T cells of mothers and their children.

The sample consisted of blood. These receptors were obtained from a middle-aged woman in good health.

Only a few counts were recorded for this clonotype. The chain recombines TRBV7-3 with TRBJ2-5, with TRBD2 identical over 12 bases. With 5 bases clipped from V and 2 bases from J, the junction kept 6 bases outside the gene matches. CDR1 SGHTA and CDR2 FQGTGA come from the germline V gene. This CDR3 spans 16 amino acids. This chain's CDR3 is CASSPGLAGLQETQYF. The CDR3, as DNA: TGTGCCAGCAGCCCCGGACTAGCGGGACTACAAGAGACCCAGTACTTC.

This clonotype appeared many times. The genes are TRBV12-3 or TRBV12-4 and TRBJ1-2, with 7 bases fitting TRBD1. CDR3 size: 15 residues. V shed 5 bases and J 0 bases; nucleotides not matched to a gene: 6. The CDR3 bases are TGTGCCAGCAGTCCCGGACAGGTAGCTAACTATGGCTACACCTTC. It is translated as CASSPGQVANYGYTF.

The chain couples TRBV7-2 to TRBJ2-7, with a possible D match to TRBD1 (5 bases). The CDR3 extends over 15 amino acids. Deletions cut 1 base from V and 3 bases from J, with 13 bases between. The germline gives CDR1 SGHTA, CDR2 FQGNSA. The DNA for the CDR3 is TGTGCCAGCAGCTTAGTGGGGCAGATAGACTACGAGCAGTACTTC. Translation gives CASSLVGQIDYEQYF. Full variable domain (outside the CDR3, taken from reference TRBV7-2 and TRBJ2-7): GAGVSQSPSNKVTEKGKDVELRCDPISGHTALYWYRQSLGQGLEFLIYFQGNSAPDKSGLPSDRFSAERTGGSVSTLTIQRTQQEDSAVYLCASSLVGQIDYEQYFGPGTRLTVT.

Note on this clonotype: A much larger clone differs from this one at a single base, so this may be a read error. The CDR3 loop is CSVAVGLAKNIQYF. CDR3 DNA sequence: TGCAGCGTTGCGGTTGGCCTAGCCAAAAACATTCAGTACTTC. V gene TRBV29-1 combines with J gene TRBJ2-4; D is undetermined. V was trimmed by 4 bases and J by 0 bases, leaving 10 bases between them. The CDR3 has 14 amino acids. Germline CDR1 is SQVTM and CDR2 is ANQGSEA. Drawing the rest from reference TRBV29-1 and TRBJ2-4, the complete variable domain is SAVISQKPSRDICQRGTSLTIQCQVDSQVTMMFWYRQQPGQSLTLIATANQGSEATYESGFVIDKFPISRPNLTFSTLTVSNMSPEDSSIYLCSVAVGLAKNIQYFGAGTRLSVL.

This sequence joins TRBV6-6 and TRBJ1-4, with TRBD1 as a possible D gene (5 bases). This CDR3 is built from 14 residues. V shed 2 bases and J shed 8 bases, with 12 bases lying between them. Germline V CDR1 and CDR2: MNHNY, SVGAGI (reference sequence). CDR3 sequence: CASSYPGTEEKLFF. The CDR3, as DNA: TGTGCCAGCAGTTACCCAGGGACCGAGGAAAAACTGTTTTTT.

This rearrangement joins TRBV12-3 or TRBV12-4 to TRBJ2-7; tentatively, D is TRBD1 (5 bases). The CDR3 runs 13 residues. The V end lost 4 bases, the J end lost 6 bases, and 13 bases lay between the germline ends. Here the CDR3 reads CASSSRVRAEQYF. CDR3 coding DNA: TGTGCCAGCAGTTCCAGGGTACGGGCCGAGCAGTACTTC.

Regarding this clonotype: A read error is possible here, since a much larger clone lies one base away. The genes are TRBV7-9 and TRBJ2-7, with 12 bases identical to TRBD2. CDR3 length: 15 residues. V dropped 7 bases and J dropped 2; count of bases not matched to a gene: 6. Looked up from germline, CDR1 is SEHNR and CDR2 is FQNEAQ (reference sequence). The CDR3 here is CASNARTSGAYEQYF. The CDR3 DNA sequence: TGTGCCAGCAATGCTCGGACTAGCGGGGCCTACGAGCAGTACTTC.

In its sample, this clonotype was seen many times. The chain links TRBV28 to TRBJ2-7; tentative D call: TRBD1 (6 bases). Trimming pared 0 bases from V and 6 bases from J, leaving 21 bases between. The CDR3 runs to 17 residues. Germline V gene sequence: CDR1 MDHEN, CDR2 SYDVKM. The CDR3 sequence is CASSLCRQGSLSCEQYF. DNA of the CDR3: TGTGCCAGCAGTTTATGCCGGCAGGGGTCCCTCTCTTGCGAGCAGTACTTC.

This clonotype was seen only once. Possible read error: a much larger clone is one base away. V is TRBV5-6 and J is TRBJ1-5; the D gene is possibly TRBD1 (6 bases). This CDR3 is built from 13 residues. Germline lookup yields CDR1 SGHDT and CDR2 YYEEEE. As DNA, the CDR3 is TGTGTCACAGGGATGAGCCCGGGTGGAACCCAGCATTTT. Residues: CVTGMSPGGTQHF.

This rearrangement joins TRBV20-1 to TRBJ1-2; D is uncertain. CDR1 and CDR2 (germline): DFQATT, SNEGSKA (reference sequence). V lost 2 bases to trimming and J lost 4 bases, with 11 bases between them. The length of the CDR3 is 13 residues. CDR3 protein: CSARSGEGYGYTF. For the CDR3, the DNA is TGCAGTGCTAGAAGCGGGGAGGGCTATGGCTACACCTTC.

The chain couples TRBV6-5 to TRBJ2-7, with 10 bases fitting TRBD1. This CDR3 is 13 amino acids long. Germline values: CDR1 MNHEY, CDR2 SVGAGI. V lost 5 bases and J lost 6; bases outside the gene matches: 4. The CDR3 sequence is CASSMTGGGEQYF. The CDR3 DNA reads as TGTGCCAGCAGTATGACAGGGGGCGGCGAGCAGTACTTC.

The rearrangement links TRBV4-1 to TRBJ2-1; tentative D call: TRBD2 (5 bases). The CDR3 spans 17 residues. Germline values: CDR1 MGHRA, CDR2 YSYEKL. V lost 3 bases to trimming and J lost 5 bases, with 20 bases between them. CDR3 loop: CASSQPHGLLDDNEQFF. For the CDR3, the DNA is TGCGCCAGCAGCCAGCCCCATGGACTGCTGGATGACAATGAGCAGTTCTTC.

This clonotype has only a few counts. J is TRBJ1-1 and V is TRBV29-1; D may be TRBD1 (5 bases). CDR1 is SQVTM, CDR2 ANQGSEA, per germline. The CDR3 contains 11 residues. Here the CDR3 DNA reads TGCAGGGGGGACCGCCGGGATGAAGCTTTCTTT. Protein product: CRGDRRDEAFF.

The CDR3 spells CASSSPTTEKLFF. The CDR3 region has the DNA TGTGCCAGCAGCAGTCCGACAACCGAAAAACTGTTTTTT. The V call is TRBV28, the J call TRBJ1-4; D unresolved. Deletions cut 6 bases from V and 8 bases from J, with 13 bases between. Germline values: CDR1 MDHEN, CDR2 SYDVKM. This CDR3 has 13 residues.

In this sample, this clonotype turned up many times. This chain links TRBV4-1 with TRBJ2-3; D gene ambiguous. V was pared by 3 bases and J by 4 bases, with 5 bases between. The CDR3 consists of 12 residues. Germline V lookup: CDR1 MGHRA, CDR2 YSYEKL. The CDR3 is CASSHEADTQYF. The CDR3 DNA reads TGCGCCAGCAGCCATGAGGCAGATACGCAGTATTTT.

About this clonotype itself: A much larger clone lies a single base off, so this may be a read error. CDR3 residues: CASSLPSGGNQETQYF. The CDR3 DNA follows: TGTGCCAGCAGCTTACCTAGCGGGGGCAATCAAGAGACCCAGTACTTC. This chain connects TRBV7-2 to TRBJ2-5; 10 nucleotides match TRBD2. Trimming cost V 2 bases and J 2 bases; bases outside gene matches: 5. There are 16 residues in the CDR3. The germline V gene has CDR1 SGHTA and CDR2 FQGNSA.

The chain carries TRBV12-3 or TRBV12-4 and TRBJ2-7, with no clear D. V lost 5 bases to trimming and J lost 6 bases, with 11 bases between them. The CDR3 runs to 12 residues. CDR3 in DNA: TGTGCCAGCAGTGTTCACCGGCGCGAGCAGTACTTC. This sequence encodes CASSVHRREQYF.